A selection of T cell receptor beta chains follows, all from one sample in a study of T cells expressing NK-cell markers. TCRdb reprocessed the 5' RACE reads; each CDR3 protein has one entry and no DNA is given. The repertoire table contains about 380,000 distinct CDR3 sequences. Sequencing used blood T cells: a sorted CD56 or NKG2C T cell subset, CD4+ or CD8+ T cells, or bulk PBMC T cells (not recorded which). All receptors come from a man aged 18 to 69 in good health. Both conserved end residues are part of each CDR3.

CASSQDISYEQYF	TRBV14	13	TRBJ2-7
CSAASSFGVETQYF	TRBV20-1	14	TRBJ2-5
CATSRDPGQQETQYF	TRBV15	15	TRBJ2-5
CASSLASNRNTEAFF	TRBV27	15	TRBJ1-1
CASSLAQRGEGKLFF	TRBV12-3/TRBV12-4	15	TRBJ1-4
CATSTYLNTQYF	TRBV15	12	TRBJ2-3
CASSERRAEAFF	TRBV2	12	TRBJ1-1
CAWSVDRMIEKLFF	TRBV30	14	TRBJ1-4
CSVKRVASSGETQYF	TRBV29-1	15	TRBJ2-5
CASSLVSGKTYEQYF	TRBV27	15	TRBJ2-7
CASSLLAGYQETQYF	TRBV2	15	TRBJ2-5
CASSLQGDGQPQHF	TRBV12-3/TRBV12-4	14	TRBJ1-5
CASSPGQYSNQPQHF	TRBV12-3/TRBV12-4	15	TRBJ1-5
CAISEWGLAGGPDTQYF	TRBV10-3	17	TRBJ2-3
CASSSGLAGGQETQYF	TRBV6-1	16	TRBJ2-5
CASSLYGGNGDEQFF	TRBV5-1	15	TRBJ2-1
CASSYGGAHGYGYTF	TRBV6-5	15	TRBJ1-2
CASSVWDGENNYGYTF	TRBV2	16	TRBJ1-2
CSVGPTGTSRGDTQYF	TRBV29-1	16	TRBJ2-3
CASSFRSNTEAFF	TRBV12-3/TRBV12-4	13	TRBJ1-1
CATIGQAVYEQYF	TRBV24-1	13	TRBJ2-7
CSAVQGAGEQYF	TRBV20-1	12	TRBJ2-7
CASSYRSQRGAQFF	TRBV6-2/TRBV6-3	14	TRBJ2-1
CSTKRLAGHQETQYF	TRBV20-1	15	TRBJ2-5
CASTSGGVTDTQYF	TRBV28	14	TRBJ2-3
CASSDGTRNQPQHF	TRBV10-2	14	TRBJ1-5
CASSADREDEKLFF	TRBV6-1	14	TRBJ1-4